This T cell receptor (beta chain) was documented in a study of CD8+CD57+ T cells in acquired aplastic anemia. About the research overall: The study obtained an average of roughly 3 ug of DNA from sorted CD4+ and CD8+ cells.

V was pared by 1 base and J by 5 bases, with 14 bases between. The germline V gene encodes CDR1 SGHVS and CDR2 FQNEAQ. This CDR3 region has 15 residues. The use of genomic DNA as template underpinned the TCR beta VDJ and CDR3 profiling. Each CDR3 protein is one row after TCRdb ran MiXCR on the reads. The repertoire includes 100,000 to 130,000 distinct CDR3 sequences, 51% of them detected once, and roughly 31% sits in the top ten. The chain uses TRBV7-8 and TRBJ2-5; the D gene could be TRBD1 or TRBD2 (6 bases each). This clonotype was sampled from a human donor in good health, serving as a control. The sequencing sample was made of sorted CD4+, CD8+, or CD8+CD57+ T cells (not recorded which) from PBMCs. Here the CDR3 DNA reads TGTGCCAGCAGCTTAGGAGGGGGGCGATACGAGACCCAGTACTTC. This encodes CASSLGGGRYETQYF.